This is a list of T cell receptor beta chains from one sample in a study of blood T cell repertoires in COVID-19. Libraries were prepared by immunoSEQ multiplex PCR; TCRdb keeps only in-frame clonotypes and omits some of them. The data hold approximately 57,000 clones, with about 83% observed a single time. Input material: peripheral blood. These receptors were collected from a man aged 45-65 years with acute or convalescent COVID-19. Both conserved end residues are part of each CDR3. Each record gives: J gene, V gene, D gene, clone size, CDR3 DNA, CDR3 protein. The D gene is left open where the match is weak. Size tells how often a clone was seen (once, few, many) or the class of an expanded clone, and some rows leave it out.

j_gene: TRBJ2-3
v_gene: TRBV15
d_gene: TRBD2
abundance: NA
CDR3nt: TGTGCCACCAGACTAGCGGCTAGCACAGATACGCAGTATTTT
CDR3aa: CATRLAASTDTQYF

j_gene: TRBJ1-2
v_gene: TRBV4-1
d_gene: NA
abundance: NA
CDR3nt: TGCGCCAGCAGCCAACAAGATGGCCAGTCCTATGGCTACACCTTC
CDR3aa: CASSQQDGQSYGYTF

j_gene: TRBJ2-1
v_gene: TRBV11-1
d_gene: NA
abundance: NA
CDR3nt: TGTGCCAGCACCGACAGATCCTCCTACAATGAGCAGTTCTTC
CDR3aa: CASTDRSSYNEQFF

j_gene: TRBJ1-5
v_gene: TRBV6-5
d_gene: NA
abundance: NA
CDR3nt: TGTGCCAGCAGTTATGGGGGCAGGGGTAATCAGCCCCAGCATTTT
CDR3aa: CASSYGGRGNQPQHF

j_gene: TRBJ1-4
v_gene: TRBV29-1
d_gene: NA
abundance: few
CDR3nt: TGCAGCGTAGCGAGATTTGCAACTAATGAAAAACTGTTTTTT
CDR3aa: CSVARFATNEKLFF

j_gene: TRBJ2-5
v_gene: TRBV30
d_gene: TRBD2
abundance: NA
CDR3nt: TGTGCCTGGAGCCAAACGGCGGGGGAGTGGGAGACCCAGTACTTC
CDR3aa: CAWSQTAGEWETQYF

j_gene: TRBJ2-3
v_gene: TRBV7-8
d_gene: NA
abundance: NA
CDR3nt: TGTGCCAGCAGCTTGGCTAGCACAGATACGCAGTATTTT
CDR3aa: CASSLASTDTQYF

j_gene: TRBJ1-5
v_gene: TRBV5-1
d_gene: NA
abundance: NA
CDR3nt: TGCGCCAGCAGCCCCGGGCCCGGGGGCAATCAGCCCCAGCATTTT
CDR3aa: CASSPGPGGNQPQHF

j_gene: TRBJ2-1
v_gene: TRBV4-1
d_gene: TRBD2
abundance: few
CDR3nt: TGCGCCAGCAGCCAGAGACTGGGGACTAGCGGGAGATTTGAGCAGTTCTTC
CDR3aa: CASSQRLGTSGRFEQFF

j_gene: TRBJ2-1
v_gene: TRBV5-1
d_gene: TRBD1
abundance: NA
CDR3nt: TGCGCCAGCAGCCCGGGACAGGGTGGACTGAATGAGCAGTTCTTC
CDR3aa: CASSPGQGGLNEQFF

j_gene: TRBJ2-5
v_gene: TRBV12-3/TRBV12-4
d_gene: NA
abundance: NA
CDR3nt: TGTGCCAGCAATCCTGGGGGCGAGACCCAGTACTTC
CDR3aa: CASNPGGETQYF

j_gene: TRBJ1-1
v_gene: TRBV27
d_gene: NA
abundance: few
CDR3nt: TGTGCCAGCAGTTTATTGTTGGGGGCGCAAGGCACTGAAGCTTTCTTT
CDR3aa: CASSLLLGAQGTEAFF

j_gene: TRBJ2-7
v_gene: TRBV25-1
d_gene: TRBD2
abundance: NA
CDR3nt: TGTGCCAGCAGTGAATACTGGGGGGGGACTAGCGGCTACGAGCAGTACTTC
CDR3aa: CASSEYWGGTSGYEQYF

j_gene: TRBJ2-3
v_gene: TRBV9
d_gene: NA
abundance: NA
CDR3nt: TGTGCCAGCAGCGTAGAGGGGGAACGTATCCCTCTTACGCAGTATTTT
CDR3aa: CASSVEGERIPLTQYF

j_gene: TRBJ1-2
v_gene: TRBV18
d_gene: TRBD1
abundance: NA
CDR3nt: TGTGCCAGCTCACCCGGGACAGCTAACTATGGCTACACCTTC
CDR3aa: CASSPGTANYGYTF

j_gene: TRBJ2-7
v_gene: TRBV24-1
d_gene: NA
abundance: NA
CDR3nt: TGTGCCACCAGTGATAGGCGGGTTCCCTACGAGCAGTACTTC
CDR3aa: CATSDRRVPYEQYF

j_gene: TRBJ1-6
v_gene: TRBV6-5
d_gene: NA
abundance: once
CDR3nt: TGTGCCAGCAGTTACTCGAATCAGGGTCGCTCACCCCTCCACTTT
CDR3aa: CASSYSNQGRSPLHF

j_gene: TRBJ1-1
v_gene: TRBV7-8
d_gene: NA
abundance: NA
CDR3nt: TGTGCCAGCAGCATAATAGGACACATGAACACTGAAGCTTTCTTT
CDR3aa: CASSIIGHMNTEAFF

j_gene: TRBJ1-4
v_gene: TRBV3-1/TRBV3-2
d_gene: NA
abundance: few
CDR3nt: TGTGCCAGCAGCCAAGGACGGACGGGAAATAATGAAAAACTGTTTTTT
CDR3aa: CASSQGRTGNNEKLFF

j_gene: TRBJ2-1
v_gene: TRBV2
d_gene: NA
abundance: few
CDR3nt: TGTGCCAGCAGACAGCCGCCTTCCAATGAGCAGTTCTTC
CDR3aa: CASRQPPSNEQFF

j_gene: TRBJ2-7
v_gene: TRBV5-6
d_gene: NA
abundance: few
CDR3nt: TGTGCCAGCAGCTTGGGGAGGCCGAGGATTAACGAGCAGTACTTC
CDR3aa: CASSLGRPRINEQYF

j_gene: TRBJ1-2
v_gene: TRBV5-1
d_gene: TRBD1
abundance: NA
CDR3nt: TGCGCCAGCAGCTCAGGACAGGGGGTTTACTATGGCTACACCTTC
CDR3aa: CASSSGQGVYYGYTF

j_gene: TRBJ2-3
v_gene: TRBV6-2/TRBV6-3
d_gene: TRBD2
abundance: NA
CDR3nt: TGTGCCAGCCGCCCTAGCGGGGGGAGCACAGATACGCAGTATTTT
CDR3aa: CASRPSGGSTDTQYF

j_gene: TRBJ1-6
v_gene: TRBV5-1
d_gene: NA
abundance: NA
CDR3nt: TGCGCCAGCAGCTTGGCAGGAATTGGTTCACCCCTCCACTTT
CDR3aa: CASSLAGIGSPLHF

j_gene: TRBJ1-2
v_gene: TRBV19
d_gene: NA
abundance: NA
CDR3nt: TGTGCCAGTAGTACCCCCCTCGGGGTTCGGGTCTCTGGCTACACCTTC
CDR3aa: CASSTPLGVRVSGYTF

j_gene: TRBJ2-2
v_gene: TRBV18
d_gene: NA
abundance: NA
CDR3nt: TGTGCCAGCTCACCACCCAGGCAGGGTGTTAACACCGGGGAGCTGTTTTTT
CDR3aa: CASSPPRQGVNTGELFF

j_gene: TRBJ2-7
v_gene: TRBV7-8
d_gene: TRBD1
abundance: NA
CDR3nt: TGTGCCAGCAGCCATCGGGACAGACCCTACGAGCAGTACTTC
CDR3aa: CASSHRDRPYEQYF

j_gene: TRBJ2-7
v_gene: TRBV10-3
d_gene: TRBD1
abundance: NA
CDR3nt: TGTGCCATCAGTGATGGAAGTGAGACAGGGGTCTACGAGCAGTACTTC
CDR3aa: CAISDGSETGVYEQYF

j_gene: TRBJ1-6
v_gene: TRBV15
d_gene: NA
abundance: NA
CDR3nt: TGTGCCACCAGCAGCGGGGGGGATAATTCACCCCTCCACTTT
CDR3aa: CATSSGGDNSPLHF

j_gene: TRBJ2-3
v_gene: TRBV19
d_gene: TRBD1
abundance: NA
CDR3nt: TGTGCCAGTAGTCTTGGACAGGGCTTCGGAGATACGCAGTATTTT
CDR3aa: CASSLGQGFGDTQYF

j_gene: TRBJ2-7
v_gene: TRBV6-6
d_gene: NA
abundance: NA
CDR3nt: TGTGCCAGCAGTTACTCGGCAGGGCCCGCGGAGCAGTACTTC
CDR3aa: CASSYSAGPAEQYF

j_gene: TRBJ2-7
v_gene: TRBV5-1
d_gene: TRBD1
abundance: NA
CDR3nt: TGCGCCAGCAGCTTCGAAGGGACAGGACTGGGGTACTTC
CDR3aa: CASSFEGTGLGYF

j_gene: TRBJ1-5
v_gene: TRBV10-3
d_gene: TRBD1
abundance: NA
CDR3nt: TGTGCCATCGGGGGACAGACTCCTGGGCTTGGAGGCAATCAGCCCCAGCATTTT
CDR3aa: CAIGGQTPGLGGNQPQHF

j_gene: TRBJ2-6
v_gene: TRBV27
d_gene: TRBD2
abundance: NA
CDR3nt: TGTGCCTCAACCCGGCTAGCGGGGACCTCTGGGGCCAACGTCCTGACTTTC
CDR3aa: CASTRLAGTSGANVLTF

j_gene: TRBJ2-7
v_gene: TRBV7-9
d_gene: TRBD1
abundance: few
CDR3nt: TGTGCCAGCAGCTCTCCGGGACAGGGGTTCTACGAGCAGTACTTC
CDR3aa: CASSSPGQGFYEQYF

j_gene: TRBJ1-4
v_gene: TRBV14
d_gene: NA
abundance: NA
CDR3nt: TGTGCCAGCAGCCAAGCAATGAATGAAAAACTGTTTTTT
CDR3aa: CASSQAMNEKLFF

j_gene: TRBJ2-1
v_gene: TRBV19
d_gene: TRBD2
abundance: NA
CDR3nt: TGTGCCAGTAGTATGGTGAGCGGGAGTGCCCTCGAGCAGTTCTTC
CDR3aa: CASSMVSGSALEQFF

j_gene: TRBJ2-7
v_gene: TRBV7-8
d_gene: NA
abundance: NA
CDR3nt: TGTGCCAGCAGCCTGACAGGTCGCGAGCAGTACTTC
CDR3aa: CASSLTGREQYF

j_gene: TRBJ2-7
v_gene: TRBV18
d_gene: TRBD2
abundance: NA
CDR3nt: TGTGCCAGCTCAGGGACTAGCGGGGGGTTCTCCTACGAGCAGTACTTC
CDR3aa: CASSGTSGGFSYEQYF

j_gene: TRBJ2-1
v_gene: TRBV7-8
d_gene: NA
abundance: few
CDR3nt: TGTGCCAGCAGCTTACCCCTAGACAGGCTCGAGGGGACTAACAATGAGCAGTTCTTC
CDR3aa: CASSLPLDRLEGTNNEQFF

j_gene: TRBJ2-3
v_gene: TRBV11-2
d_gene: NA
abundance: NA
CDR3nt: TGTGCCAGCGGCCCTAGCACAGATACGCAGTATTTT
CDR3aa: CASGPSTDTQYF

j_gene: TRBJ1-1
v_gene: TRBV6-1
d_gene: NA
abundance: once
CDR3nt: TGTGCCAGCAAGAAGGGGGATCGGACTGAAGCTTTCTTT
CDR3aa: CASKKGDRTEAFF

j_gene: TRBJ2-3
v_gene: TRBV19
d_gene: TRBD2
abundance: NA
CDR3nt: TGTGCCAGTAGGACGGGACTAGCGGGACTTCCAGATACGCAGTATTTT
CDR3aa: CASRTGLAGLPDTQYF

j_gene: TRBJ2-1
v_gene: TRBV29-1
d_gene: NA
abundance: NA
CDR3nt: TGCAGCGTTGAACACCTCCGCCCCGGAGCCTTCAATGAGCAGTTCTTC
CDR3aa: CSVEHLRPGAFNEQFF

j_gene: TRBJ1-6
v_gene: TRBV5-8
d_gene: NA
abundance: NA
CDR3nt: TGTGCCAGCAGCATCAGGGCAGAGGCCCTCCACTTT
CDR3aa: CASSIRAEALHF

j_gene: TRBJ1-2
v_gene: TRBV9
d_gene: TRBD1
abundance: NA
CDR3nt: TGTGCCAGCAGCGCGTGGGACAGGGTGAACTATGGCTACACCTTC
CDR3aa: CASSAWDRVNYGYTF

j_gene: TRBJ2-5
v_gene: TRBV19
d_gene: TRBD1
abundance: NA
CDR3nt: TGTGCCAGTAGTAGTAGGTCCGGGACAGGGGGCTCTTGGGTCGTCCAAGAGACCCAGTACTTC
CDR3aa: CASSSRSGTGGSWVVQETQYF

j_gene: TRBJ1-2
v_gene: TRBV24-1
d_gene: NA
abundance: NA
CDR3nt: TGTGCCACCAGTCCCGGAGGAGTTTCCTATGGCTACACCTTC
CDR3aa: CATSPGGVSYGYTF

j_gene: TRBJ1-4
v_gene: TRBV7-8
d_gene: TRBD1
abundance: NA
CDR3nt: TGTGCCAGCAGCTTAGCGCTTATCGGGACAGGGGTCGAAAAACTGTTTTTT
CDR3aa: CASSLALIGTGVEKLFF

j_gene: TRBJ2-7
v_gene: TRBV25-1
d_gene: TRBD1
abundance: NA
CDR3nt: TGTGCCAGCAGTCTTTACAGGGGCGGGCAGTACTTC
CDR3aa: CASSLYRGGQYF

j_gene: TRBJ2-1
v_gene: TRBV7-6
d_gene: TRBD2
abundance: NA
CDR3nt: TGTGCCAGCAGCTTAGCTGGGACTAGCGGGGCCCTCTCCTACAATGAGCAGTTCTTC
CDR3aa: CASSLAGTSGALSYNEQFF

j_gene: TRBJ2-7
v_gene: TRBV11-2
d_gene: NA
abundance: NA
CDR3nt: TGTGCCAGCAGGGACGGGGCCTACGAGCAGTACTTC
CDR3aa: CASRDGAYEQYF

j_gene: TRBJ2-2
v_gene: TRBV19
d_gene: NA
abundance: once
CDR3nt: TGTGCCAGTAGTATAGTCGCGACACCGAACACCGGGGAGCTGTTTTTT
CDR3aa: CASSIVATPNTGELFF

j_gene: TRBJ2-5
v_gene: TRBV10-3
d_gene: TRBD1
abundance: NA
CDR3nt: TGTGCCATCAGAGTGACAGGGGGCGTAGAGACCCAGTACTTC
CDR3aa: CAIRVTGGVETQYF

j_gene: TRBJ1-4
v_gene: TRBV9
d_gene: NA
abundance: NA
CDR3nt: TGTGCCAGCAGCTCGGGACTCCCTGGGGCTGAAAAACTGTTTTTT
CDR3aa: CASSSGLPGAEKLFF